The 6 T cell receptor beta chains below were found in one sample sequenced in a study of siplizumab effects on memory and regulatory T cells (dated by TCRdb to about 2019). Receptor amplification or capture employed the immunoSEQ multiplex PCR assay. TCRdb re-hosts the immuneACCESS table, in-frame sequences only. Its copies lack some clones; in the studies checked, an unresolved V gene accounts for under half of them, and the cause for the rest is not known. Counted in this sample were over 55,000 clones; roughly 83% of them appeared once. The ten most abundant clones make up approximately 3.8% of the sample. The sequencing sample was made of memory CD4+ T cells sorted from blood. The intended sense of this specimen's cell subset or site label: unstimulated CD4+ memory T cells. The receptors derive from a human donor in good health.

The V call is TRBV30, the J call TRBJ1-6; D ambiguous. The length of the CDR3 is 14 residues. CDR1 and CDR2 from the germline V gene are GTSNPN and SVGIG (reference sequence). The germline V and J ends were trimmed by 2 bases and 7 bases, with 12 bases remaining between them. This CDR3 is CAWSFGSFNSPLHF. The CDR3 DNA reads as TGTGCCTGGAGTTTCGGCAGTTTCAATTCACCCCTCCACTTT.

The gene calls are TRBV19 and TRBJ2-5; maybe TRBD2 (5 bases). The CDR3 spans 12 residues. V was trimmed by 11 bases and J by 7 bases, leaving 17 bases between them. The germline V gene encodes CDR1 LNHDA and CDR2 SQIVND (reference sequence). The CDR3 DNA reads as TGTGCCGTCCTCGGTGGCCGGGGGACCCAGTACTTC. Amino acids: CAVLGGRGTQYF.

The gene calls are TRBV9 and TRBJ2-1, with a weak D call TRBD1 (6 bases). The V gene lost 0 bases and the J gene lost 1 base, with 8 bases spanning the gap. Per the germline V gene, CDR1 is SGDLS and CDR2 is YYNGEE. The CDR3 runs to 15 residues. The CDR3 region is CASSVVGQSYNEQFF. The DNA for the CDR3 is TGTGCCAGCAGCGTAGTGGGACAATCCTACAATGAGCAGTTCTTC.

The V call is TRBV29-1, the J call TRBJ1-1; possibly TRBD1 for D (6 bases). The CDR3 runs 15 residues. Trimming pared 3 bases from V and 0 bases from J, leaving 14 bases between. Germline assignment: CDR1 SQVTM and CDR2 ANQGSEA. CDR3 nucleotides: TGCAGCGTTGATTGGGCCAACAGGGTGAACACTGAAGCTTTCTTT. Its translation is CSVDWANRVNTEAFF.

The gene calls are TRBV7-3 and TRBJ2-5; a weak D match, TRBD2 (5 bases). The germline CDR1 and CDR2 sequences are SGHTA and FQGTGA. The CDR3 sequence is 13 residues long. The V and J ends lost 4 bases and 5 bases respectively, with 11 bases between them. The CDR3 spells CASSYDYSETQYF. The CDR3, as DNA: TGTGCCAGCAGCTATGACTACTCGGAGACCCAGTACTTC.

This chain joins TRBV5-6 and TRBJ1-5; 9 bases line up with TRBD1. Germline V lookup: CDR1 SGHDT, CDR2 YYEEEE. This CDR3 region has 16 residues. After removal of 0 bases from V and 2 bases from J, the junction contained 3 bases not matched to a gene. The CDR3 here is CASSLDRGLGNQPQHF. CDR3 DNA: TGTGCCAGCAGCTTGGACAGGGGGCTGGGCAATCAGCCCCAGCATTTT.